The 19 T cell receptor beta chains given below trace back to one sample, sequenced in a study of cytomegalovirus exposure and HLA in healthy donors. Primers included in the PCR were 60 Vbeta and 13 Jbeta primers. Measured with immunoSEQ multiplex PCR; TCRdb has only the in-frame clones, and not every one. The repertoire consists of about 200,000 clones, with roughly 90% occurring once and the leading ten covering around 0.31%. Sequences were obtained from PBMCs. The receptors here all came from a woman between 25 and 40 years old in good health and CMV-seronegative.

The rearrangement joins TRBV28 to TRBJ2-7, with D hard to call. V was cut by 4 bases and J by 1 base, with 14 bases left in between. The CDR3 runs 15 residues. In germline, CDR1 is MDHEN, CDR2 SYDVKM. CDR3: CASSSPPGLSYEQYF. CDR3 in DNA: TGTGCCAGCAGTTCCCCCCCGGGTCTTTCCTACGAGCAGTACTTC. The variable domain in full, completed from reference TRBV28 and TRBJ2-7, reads DVKVTQSSRYLVKRTGEKVFLECVQDMDHENMFWYRQDPGLGLRLIYFSYDVKMKEKGDIPEGYSVSREKKERFSLILESASTNQTSMYLCASSSPPGLSYEQYFGPGTRLTVT.

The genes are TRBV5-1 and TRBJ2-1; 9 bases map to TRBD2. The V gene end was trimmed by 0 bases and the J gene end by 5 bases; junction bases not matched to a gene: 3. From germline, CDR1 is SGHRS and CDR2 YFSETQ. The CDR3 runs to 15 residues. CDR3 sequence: CASSLVAGGDNEQFF. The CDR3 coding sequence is TGCGCCAGCAGCTTGGTTGCGGGGGGGGACAATGAGCAGTTCTTC.

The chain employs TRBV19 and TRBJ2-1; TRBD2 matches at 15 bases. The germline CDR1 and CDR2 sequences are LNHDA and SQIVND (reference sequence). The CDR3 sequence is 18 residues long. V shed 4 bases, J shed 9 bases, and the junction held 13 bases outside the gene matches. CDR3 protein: CASSTRPPGLAGGIEQFF. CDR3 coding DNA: TGTGCCAGTAGTACCCGACCCCCGGGACTAGCGGGAGGCATTGAGCAGTTCTTC. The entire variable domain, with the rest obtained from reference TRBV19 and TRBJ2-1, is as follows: DGGITQSPKYLFRKEGQNVTLSCEQNLNHDAMYWYRQDPGQGLRLIYYSQIVNDFQKGDIAEGYSVSREKKESFPLTVTSAQKNPTAFYLCASSTRPPGLAGGIEQFFGPGTRLTVL.

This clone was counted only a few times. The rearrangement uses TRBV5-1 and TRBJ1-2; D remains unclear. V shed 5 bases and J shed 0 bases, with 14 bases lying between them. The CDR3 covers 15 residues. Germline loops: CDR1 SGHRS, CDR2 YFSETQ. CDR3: CASRFEALANYGYTF. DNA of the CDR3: TGCGCCAGCAGGTTTGAGGCACTAGCTAACTATGGCTACACCTTC.

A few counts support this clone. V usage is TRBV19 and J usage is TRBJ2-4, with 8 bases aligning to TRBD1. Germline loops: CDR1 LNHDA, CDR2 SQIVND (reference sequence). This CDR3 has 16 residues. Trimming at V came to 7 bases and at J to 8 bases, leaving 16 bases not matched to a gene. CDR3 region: CASKSVGTGRMDIQYF. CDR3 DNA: TGTGCCAGTAAATCCGTCGGGACAGGTAGGATGGACATTCAGTACTTC.

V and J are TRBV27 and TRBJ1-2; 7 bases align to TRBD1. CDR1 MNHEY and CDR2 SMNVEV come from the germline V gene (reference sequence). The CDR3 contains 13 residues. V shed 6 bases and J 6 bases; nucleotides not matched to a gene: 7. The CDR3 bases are TGTGCCAGCAGACGGGACAGAATGGATGGCTACACCTTC. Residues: CASRRDRMDGYTF.

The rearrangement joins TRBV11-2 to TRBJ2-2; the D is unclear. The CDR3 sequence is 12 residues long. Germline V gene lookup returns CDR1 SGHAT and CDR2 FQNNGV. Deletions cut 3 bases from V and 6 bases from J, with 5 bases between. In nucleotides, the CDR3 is TGTGCCAGCAGCTTTGAGGCCGGGGAGCTGTTTTTT. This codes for CASSFEAGELFF.

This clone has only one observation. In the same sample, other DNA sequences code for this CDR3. The CDR3 region has the DNA TGTGCCACCAGCAGAGATCGGGGCTACGAGCAGTACTTC. Encoded protein: CATSRDRGYEQYF. The chain carries TRBV15 and TRBJ2-7; D perhaps matches TRBD2 (5 bases). Between the trimmed V and J ends, which lost 0 bases and 3 bases, there was a span of 6 bases. The CDR3 runs 13 residues. The germline V gene encodes CDR1 LNHNV and CDR2 YYDKDF (reference sequence). Full variable domain (remainder filled in from reference TRBV15 and TRBJ2-7): DAMVIQNPRYQVTQFGKPVTLSCSQTLNHNVMYWYQQKSSQAPKLLFHYYDKDFNNEADTPDNFQSRRPNTSFCFLDIRSPGLGDTAMYLCATSRDRGYEQYFGPGTRLTVT.

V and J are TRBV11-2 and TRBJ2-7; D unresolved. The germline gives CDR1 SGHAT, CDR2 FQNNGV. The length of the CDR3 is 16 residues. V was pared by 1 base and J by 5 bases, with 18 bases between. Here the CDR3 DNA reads TGTGCCAGCAGCTTAGGGTTGGTATATCTCAGCGACGAGCAGTACTTC. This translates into CASSLGLVYLSDEQYF.

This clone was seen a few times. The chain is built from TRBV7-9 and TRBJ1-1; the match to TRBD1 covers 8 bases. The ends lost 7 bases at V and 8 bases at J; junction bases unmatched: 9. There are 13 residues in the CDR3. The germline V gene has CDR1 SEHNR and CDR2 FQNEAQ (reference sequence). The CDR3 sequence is CASTRTGTGEAFF. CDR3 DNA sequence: TGTGCCAGCACCAGAACCGGGACAGGCGAAGCTTTCTTT.

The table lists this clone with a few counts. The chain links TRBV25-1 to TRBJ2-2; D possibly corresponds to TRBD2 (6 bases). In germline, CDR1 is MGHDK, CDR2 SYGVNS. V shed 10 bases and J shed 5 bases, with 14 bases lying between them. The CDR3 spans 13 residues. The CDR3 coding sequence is TGTGCCATCCCCAGTGGGGGGACCGGGGAGCTGTTTTTT. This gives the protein CAIPSGGTGELFF.

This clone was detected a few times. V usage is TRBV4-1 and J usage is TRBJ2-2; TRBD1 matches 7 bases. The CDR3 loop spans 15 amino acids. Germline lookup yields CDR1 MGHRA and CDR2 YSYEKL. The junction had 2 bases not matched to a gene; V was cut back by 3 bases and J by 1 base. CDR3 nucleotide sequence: TGCGCCAGCAGCCACCGACAGGGGAACACCGGGGAGCTGTTTTTT. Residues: CASSHRQGNTGELFF.

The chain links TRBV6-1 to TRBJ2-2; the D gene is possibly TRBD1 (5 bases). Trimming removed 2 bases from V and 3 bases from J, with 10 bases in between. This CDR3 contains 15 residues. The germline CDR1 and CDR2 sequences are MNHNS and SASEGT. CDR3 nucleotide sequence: TGTGCCAGCAGTGAACGTGCAGGGTACACCGGGGAGCTGTTTTTT. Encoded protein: CASSERAGYTGELFF.

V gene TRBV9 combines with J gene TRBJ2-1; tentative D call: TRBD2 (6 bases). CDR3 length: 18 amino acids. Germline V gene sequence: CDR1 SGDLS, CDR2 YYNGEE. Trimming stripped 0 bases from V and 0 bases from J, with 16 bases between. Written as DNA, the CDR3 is TGTGCCAGCAGCGTAGGCGGGACCCTCGTCGGCTCCTACAATGAGCAGTTCTTC. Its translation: CASSVGGTLVGSYNEQFF. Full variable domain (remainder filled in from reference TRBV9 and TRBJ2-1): DSGVTQTPKHLITATGQRVTLRCSPRSGDLSVYWYQQSLDQGLQFLIQYYNGEERAKGNILERFSAQQFPDLHSELNLSSLELGDSALYFCASSVGGTLVGSYNEQFFGPGTRLTVL.

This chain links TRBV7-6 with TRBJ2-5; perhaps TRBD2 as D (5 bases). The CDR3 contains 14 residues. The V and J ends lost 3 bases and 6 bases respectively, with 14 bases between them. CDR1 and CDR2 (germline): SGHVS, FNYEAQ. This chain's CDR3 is CASSLDAGMKTQYF. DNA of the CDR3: TGTGCCAGCAGCTTGGACGCGGGTATGAAGACCCAGTACTTC.

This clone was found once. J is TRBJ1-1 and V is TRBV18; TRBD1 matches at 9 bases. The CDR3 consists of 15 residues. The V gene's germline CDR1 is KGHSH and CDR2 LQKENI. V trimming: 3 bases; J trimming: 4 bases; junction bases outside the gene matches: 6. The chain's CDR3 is CASSPELQGATEAFF. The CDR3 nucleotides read TGTGCCAGCTCACCTGAATTACAGGGGGCCACTGAAGCTTTCTTT.

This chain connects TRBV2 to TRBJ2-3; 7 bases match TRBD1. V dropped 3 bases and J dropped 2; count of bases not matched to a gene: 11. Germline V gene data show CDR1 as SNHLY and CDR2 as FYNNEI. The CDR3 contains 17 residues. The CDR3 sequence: CASSDLLARGLTDTQYF. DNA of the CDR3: TGTGCCAGCAGTGACCTCCTGGCAAGGGGGCTCACAGATACGCAGTATTTT.

CDR3 nucleotides: TGTGCCATCAGTGAGTCCGAACGGAGCGGCGAGCAGTACTTC. This translates into CAISESERSGEQYF. The chain joins TRBV10-3 to TRBJ2-7, with D possibly TRBD2 on 5 matching bases. V dropped 0 bases and J dropped 6 bases, with 12 bases sitting between them. Germline-derived CDR1 and CDR2 are ENHRY and SYGVKD. CDR3 length: 14 amino acids.

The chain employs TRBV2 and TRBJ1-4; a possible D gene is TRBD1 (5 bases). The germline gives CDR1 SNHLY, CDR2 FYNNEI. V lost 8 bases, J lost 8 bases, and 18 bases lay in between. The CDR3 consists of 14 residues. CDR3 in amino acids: CASRASQGGEKLFF. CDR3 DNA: TGTGCCAGCCGGGCAAGTCAGGGAGGGGAAAAACTGTTTTTT.